Below, 29 T cell receptor beta chains from the same sample are listed, as sequenced in a study of T cells after yellow fever vaccination. Via MiXCR, TCRdb re-called the 5' RACE reads, giving one row per CDR3 protein. The profile shows 450,000 to 600,000 distinct CDR3 sequences, roughly 17% of them singletons. Material: PBMCs, obtained 5 days after the first yellow fever vaccination. The receptors shown here come from a man between 18 and 29 years old who received the YFV17D yellow fever vaccine.

This chain uses TRBV5-5 with TRBJ2-7, with a weak D call TRBD1 (5 bases). V gave up 0 bases and J gave up 0 bases, with 16 bases separating them. CDR1 is SGHKS and CDR2 is YYEKEE in the germline V gene (reference sequence). This CDR3 spans 17 amino acids. The CDR3 region has the DNA TGTGCCAGCAGCTTGGGATTGGGGCAGTTCTCCTCCTACGAGCAGTACGTC. This codes for CASSLGLGQFSSYEQYV.

This clonotype was counted only a few times. The gene calls are TRBV2 and TRBJ1-4; 9 bases match TRBD1. Looked up from germline, CDR1 is SNHLY and CDR2 is FYNNEI. V dropped 6 bases and J dropped 15; count of bases not matched to a gene: 8. The CDR3 length is 12 residues. This CDR3 is CASSLDRGELFF. In nucleotides, the CDR3 is TGTGCCAGCAGCTTGGACAGGGGCGAGTTGTTTTTT. The variable domain in full, completed from reference TRBV2 and TRBJ1-4, reads EPEVTQTPSHQVTQMGQEVILRCVPISNHLYFYWYRQILGQKVEFLVSFYNNEISEKSEIFDDQFSVERPDGSNFTLKIRSTKLEDSAMYFCASSLDRGELFFGSGTQLSVL.

A few counts support this clonotype. This rearrangement joins TRBV5-5 to TRBJ1-5; D is possibly TRBD1 (5 bases). The CDR3 spans 13 residues. Germline V gives CDR1 SGHKS, CDR2 YYEKEE (reference sequence). Trimming shortened V by 4 bases and J by 7 bases, and 12 bases separated the two germline ends. CDR3 protein: CASSQMGGQPQHF. The CDR3 DNA reads as TGTGCCAGCAGCCAAATGGGGGGACAGCCCCAGCATTTT. The whole variable domain, filled in from reference TRBV5-5 and TRBJ1-5, reads DAGVTQSPTHLIKTRGQQVTLRCSPISGHKSVSWYQQVLGQGPQFIFQYYEKEERGRGNFPDRFSARQFPNYSSELNVNALLLGDSALYLCASSQMGGQPQHFGDGTRLSIL.

The chain joins TRBV2 to TRBJ2-3; a weak D match, TRBD2 (5 bases). This CDR3 has 14 amino acids. V gave up 6 bases and J gave up 0 bases, with 10 bases separating them. Germline CDR1 and CDR2: SNHLY and FYNNEI. The CDR3 DNA reads TGTGCCAGCAGGGACCGGACTAGCACAGATACGCAGTATTTT. It codes for CASRDRTSTDTQYF.

This clonotype was detected only once. The rearrangement uses TRBV12-3 or TRBV12-4 and TRBJ1-5, with unresolved D. Trimming cost V 6 bases and J 3 bases, with 15 bases left between them. This CDR3 region has 15 residues. The CDR3 DNA reads TGTGCCAGCAGCCCCGCGACATCCGCCAATCAGCCCCAGCATTTT. It specifies CASSPATSANQPQHF.

This clonotype occurred a few times. This chain joins TRBV5-4 and TRBJ1-4, with D possibly matching TRBD1 (5 bases). V was trimmed by 1 base and J by 7 bases, leaving 11 bases between them. This CDR3 is built from 14 residues. In germline, CDR1 is SGHNT, CDR2 YYREEE (reference sequence). The CDR3 region is CASSLRDGLEKLFF. CDR3 DNA: TGTGCCAGCAGCTTGAGGGACGGGCTTGAAAAACTGTTTTTT. Looking up the rest from reference TRBV5-4 and TRBJ1-4 gives the full variable domain: ETGVTQSPTHLIKTRGQQVTLRCSSQSGHNTVSWYQQALGQGPQFIFQYYREEENGRGNFPPRFSGLQFPNYSSELNVNALELDDSALYLCASSLRDGLEKLFFGSGTQLSVL.

This clonotype occurred many times. The V call is TRBV5-5, the J call TRBJ2-1; 8 nucleotides align to TRBD2. CDR1 SGHKS and CDR2 YYEKEE come from the germline V gene (reference sequence). The trim removed 4 bases at V and 3 bases at J, leaving 6 bases unmatched. The CDR3 is 15 amino acids. CDR3 coding DNA: TGTGCCAGCAGCGTTAGCGGGGTAAACTACAATGAGCAGTTCTTC. As protein: CASSVSGVNYNEQFF.

V and J are TRBV12-3 or TRBV12-4 and TRBJ2-3, with D unresolved. The ends were cut back, 3 bases at V and 4 bases at J, with 11 bases in the middle. CDR3 size: 14 residues. CDR3 in amino acids: CASSLVSSADTQYF. In nucleotides, the CDR3 is TGTGCCAGCAGTTTGGTTAGCTCCGCAGATACGCAGTATTTT.

A few counts support this clonotype. The chain joins TRBV29-1 to TRBJ2-5; 11 bases fit TRBD2. Trimming cost V 2 bases and J 5 bases; bases outside gene matches: 10. Germline V gene data show CDR1 as SQVTM and CDR2 as ANQGSEA. The CDR3 has 16 residues. The CDR3 is CSVEKTSGGLGETQYF. Written as DNA, the CDR3 is TGCAGCGTTGAAAAAACTAGCGGGGGTCTTGGGGAGACCCAGTACTTC.

The chain carries TRBV23-1 and TRBJ1-1; possibly TRBD1 for D (5 bases). TRBV23-1 is an ORF, with its function uncertain. With 0 bases removed from V and 3 bases from J, the gap between germline ends came to 32 bases. CDR3 size: 22 residues. In nucleotides, the CDR3 is TGCGCCAGCAGTCAATCGAGGCTCGGGGCGGGGAACCAGGGAGGTTGGCACACTGAAGCTTTCTTT. Translated: CASSQSRLGAGNQGGWHTEAFF.

This clonotype was picked up a small number of times. The V call is TRBV7-8, the J call TRBJ2-7; perhaps TRBD1 as D (6 bases). Trimming took 1 base from V and 2 from J, leaving 12 bases between them. Per the germline V gene, CDR1 is SGHVS and CDR2 is FQNEAQ. This CDR3 has 15 residues. CDR3 nucleotides: TGTGCCAGCAGCTTAGGGCAGGGGATTACCTACGAGCAGTACTTC. This sequence encodes CASSLGQGITYEQYF.

Many counts were recorded for this clonotype. This sequence joins TRBV11-2 and TRBJ2-3; 9 bases match TRBD2. Per germline, CDR1 SGHAT and CDR2 FQNNGV. V lost 5 bases and J lost 3; bases outside the gene matches: 15. CDR3 length: 18 residues. The DNA for the CDR3 is TGTGCCAGCAGCCCCCCATTGTGGACTAGCGTTGGAACAGATACGCAGTATTTT. Its protein is CASSPPLWTSVGTDTQYF.

V gene TRBV19 combines with J gene TRBJ2-1; a weak D match, TRBD2 (5 bases). CDR3 length: 17 amino acids. Trimming took 3 bases from V and 4 from J, leaving 19 bases between them. From germline, CDR1 is LNHDA and CDR2 SQIVND (reference sequence). The CDR3 is CASSIGASGNAYNEQFF. The CDR3 nucleotides read TGTGCCAGTAGTATTGGTGCTTCCGGGAACGCGTACAATGAGCAGTTCTTC.

V gene TRBV7-2 combines with J gene TRBJ2-5; a possible D gene is TRBD1 (6 bases). The CDR3 covers 16 residues. Germline CDR1 SGHTA, CDR2 FQGNSA. The V end lost 0 bases, the J end lost 2 bases, and 13 bases lay between the germline ends. CDR3 residues: CASSLARIRGQETQYF. The DNA for the CDR3 is TGTGCCAGCAGCTTAGCGCGTATTAGGGGGCAAGAGACCCAGTACTTC.

This clonotype was detected a few times. The V gene is TRBV7-2, the J gene TRBJ2-1; D uncertain. The germline gives CDR1 SGHTA, CDR2 FQGNSA. This CDR3 region has 14 residues. V lost 4 bases and J 4 bases, leaving 11 bases between the germline ends. CDR3 sequence (DNA): TGTGCCAGCAGCTCCCCAATGGGTTACAATGAGCAGTTCTTC. It codes for CASSSPMGYNEQFF.

This clonotype was counted a few times. This chain connects TRBV4-1 to TRBJ1-4; D call uncertain. Trimming pared 5 bases from V and 4 bases from J, leaving 14 bases between. Germline V gene sequence: CDR1 MGHRA, CDR2 YSYEKL. This CDR3 comprises 15 residues. Here the CDR3 DNA reads TGCGCCAGCAGCGCTTCAGGATGGTATAATGAAAAACTGTTTTTT. Protein product: CASSASGWYNEKLFF.

The chain links TRBV6-1 to TRBJ2-7; possible D gene TRBD1, 6 bases. This CDR3 is 15 amino acids long. Deletions cut 5 bases from V and 3 bases from J, with 17 bases between. Germline V gives CDR1 MNHNS, CDR2 SASEGT. The CDR3 loop reads CASSPLRGHGYEQYV. DNA for the CDR3: TGTGCCAGCAGTCCACTCCGGGGACACGGCTACGAGCAGTACGTC.

This clonotype was detected only a few times. The chain's CDR3 is CSARTSGAPRLQETQYF. DNA of the CDR3: TGCAGTGCCCGGACTAGCGGGGCTCCACGACTCCAAGAGACCCAGTACTTC. This chain connects TRBV20-1 to TRBJ2-5; 12 bases match TRBD2. Germline V gene sequence: CDR1 DFQATT, CDR2 SNEGSKA (reference sequence). The J segment lost 1 base and the V segment lost 6 bases, leaving 12 bases of the junction unmatched. The CDR3 totals 17 residues.

This clonotype was seen only once. V gene TRBV7-8 combines with J gene TRBJ2-7; TRBD1 matches at 9 bases. The CDR3 consists of 14 residues. Unmatched junction bases numbered 9, after V lost 5 bases and J lost 7 bases. Germline-derived CDR1 and CDR2 are SGHVS and FQNEAQ. CDR3: CASSLGQGIEEQYF. As DNA, the CDR3 is TGTGCCAGCAGCCTGGGACAGGGAATTGAAGAGCAGTACTTC.

This clonotype was seen a few times. The chain couples TRBV19 to TRBJ2-3, with 13 bases lining up with TRBD2. Germline assignment: CDR1 LNHDA and CDR2 SQIVND (reference sequence). V shed 5 bases and J 2 bases; nucleotides not matched to a gene: 4. The CDR3 has 16 residues. Here the CDR3 reads CASSRLAGGLTDTQYF. The CDR3 bases are TGTGCCAGTAGTCGACTAGCGGGGGGCCTCACAGATACGCAGTATTTT.

The rearrangement joins TRBV9 to TRBJ2-1; no reliable D call. The CDR3 is 14 amino acids. V gave up 4 bases and J gave up 10 bases, with 18 bases separating them. The germline CDR1 and CDR2 sequences are SGDLS and YYNGEE. The CDR3 sequence is CASSSSSGPWEQFF. The CDR3 coding sequence is TGTGCCAGCAGCTCCAGCTCGGGCCCTTGGGAGCAGTTCTTC.

This chain uses TRBV4-2 with TRBJ1-4; D may be TRBD1 (5 bases). Trimming took off 0 bases at V and 8 bases at J, with 16 bases between the two ends. The germline V gene encodes CDR1 LGHNA and CDR2 YNFKEQ. This CDR3 spans 16 amino acids. The CDR3 is CASSQDEGRGEEKLFF. Here the CDR3 DNA reads TGTGCCAGCAGCCAAGATGAGGGACGCGGGGAGGAAAAACTGTTTTTT.

This chain joins TRBV6-1 and TRBJ2-3; 10 bases line up with TRBD2. The CDR3 runs to 14 residues. Trimming took 6 bases from V and 2 from J; bases not matched to a gene: 2. Germline V gene data show CDR1 as MNHNS and CDR2 as SASEGT. CDR3 protein: CASRAGGFTDTQYF. CDR3 DNA sequence: TGTGCCAGCAGAGCGGGGGGGTTCACAGATACGCAGTATTTT.

This clonotype appeared a few times. The chain combines TRBV4-3 with TRBJ2-5; D is possibly TRBD2 (5 bases). Germline CDR1 LGHNA, CDR2 YSLEER. The V and J ends lost 1 base and 4 bases respectively, with 13 bases between them. This CDR3 spans 15 amino acids. The CDR3 protein is CASSQVVIGGETQYF. DNA of the CDR3: TGCGCCAGCAGCCAAGTTGTTATTGGAGGAGAGACCCAGTACTTC.

This clonotype was observed at least ten times. V is TRBV29-1 and J is TRBJ2-5; D gene unclear. Trimming left V 0 bases short and J 3 bases short, with 5 bases between. The CDR3 runs to 12 residues. Germline CDR1 SQVTM, CDR2 ANQGSEA. The CDR3 DNA follows: TGCAGCGTTGAAGACTCGGAAGAGACCCAGTACTTC. Amino acids: CSVEDSEETQYF. Looking up the rest from reference TRBV29-1 and TRBJ2-5 gives the full variable domain: SAVISQKPSRDICQRGTSLTIQCQVDSQVTMMFWYRQQPGQSLTLIATANQGSEATYESGFVIDKFPISRPNLTFSTLTVSNMSPEDSSIYLCSVEDSEETQYFGPGTRLLVL.

This chain joins TRBV12-3 or TRBV12-4 and TRBJ2-3; TRBD2 aligns across 7 bases. The CDR3 is 14 amino acids. With 5 bases clipped from V and 2 bases from J, the junction kept 4 bases outside the gene matches. In DNA form, the CDR3 reads TGTGCCAGCAGTCGACTAGCAGTCACAGATACGCAGTATTTT. Protein sequence: CASSRLAVTDTQYF.

The chain recombines TRBV7-2 with TRBJ1-1; 9 bases line up with TRBD1. CDR1 SGHTA and CDR2 FQGNSA come from the germline V gene. The CDR3 length is 14 residues. V lost 0 bases, J lost 8 bases, and 4 bases stayed unmatched. CDR3 bases: TGTGCCAGCAGCTTAGCTCCGGGACAGGGCGAAGCTTTCTTT. It yields the protein CASSLAPGQGEAFF.

The chain has TRBV6-5 and TRBJ1-6; possible D gene TRBD1, 5 bases. This CDR3 spans 15 amino acids. The germline V gene encodes CDR1 MNHEY and CDR2 SVGAGI. Trimming cost V 10 bases and J 5 bases, with 18 bases left between them. The CDR3 DNA reads as TGTGCCACCAAAATCGGGGCAGGAGATAATTCACCCCTCCACTTT. It specifies CATKIGAGDNSPLHF.

This clonotype came up a few times. CDR3 in amino acids: CASSLVKGFSLNRYEQYV. CDR3 coding DNA: TGTGCCAGCAGCTTAGTGAAGGGTTTCTCCCTCAACCGCTACGAGCAGTACGTC. V gene TRBV11-1 combines with J gene TRBJ2-7; D not certain. Germline loops: CDR1 SGHAT, CDR2 FQDESV (reference sequence). This CDR3 contains 18 residues. The V and J ends lost 1 base and 3 bases respectively, with 22 bases between them.